The 18 T cell receptor beta chains listed next were all sequenced from one sample in a study of cytomegalovirus exposure and HLA in healthy donors. Researchers ran the PCR with 60 Vbeta and 13 Jbeta primers. Clones were sequenced by immunoSEQ multiplex PCR, and TCRdb holds only the in-frame ones, with some missing. The data hold around 190,000 clones, with approximately 78% observed a single time. The sequenced sample was PBMCs. All receptors derive from a woman aged 25 to 39 in good health and CMV-seropositive.

V is TRBV5-1 and J is TRBJ1-2; D possibly corresponds to TRBD1 (6 bases). V dropped 0 bases and J dropped 0 bases, with 21 bases sitting between them. Looked up from germline, CDR1 is SGHRS and CDR2 is YFSETQ. The CDR3 extends over 19 amino acids. The CDR3 DNA reads TGCGCCAGCAGCTTGGCCGGCAGGGGCAAGGGATTAGCTAACTATGGCTACACCTTC. It is translated as CASSLAGRGKGLANYGYTF.

This chain links TRBV29-1 with TRBJ2-5, with D perhaps matching TRBD1 (8 bases). Trimming cost V 6 bases and J 3 bases, with 14 bases left between them. The CDR3 has 13 residues. The germline gives CDR1 SQVTM, CDR2 ANQGSEA. The CDR3 DNA reads TGCAGCGTGATACAGGGGGGGGAAGAGACCCAGTACTTC. Translation gives CSVIQGGEETQYF.

The rearrangement links TRBV11-2 to TRBJ2-5; 8 nucleotides agree with TRBD1. The CDR3 consists of 15 residues. Trimming at V came to 0 bases and at J to 5 bases, leaving 5 bases not matched to a gene. Germline values: CDR1 SGHAT, CDR2 FQNNGV. CDR3 bases: TGTGCCAGCAGCTTAGATGGACAGGGTAGCGAGACCCAGTACTTC. The encoded protein is CASSLDGQGSETQYF.

The chain has TRBV9 and TRBJ2-2; a possible D gene is TRBD1 (5 bases). V gave up 4 bases and J gave up 3 bases, with 10 bases separating them. Germline values: CDR1 SGDLS, CDR2 YYNGEE. This CDR3 has 14 residues. CDR3 sequence reads: CASSLRRDTGELFF. As DNA, the CDR3 is TGTGCCAGCAGCTTACGCAGGGACACCGGGGAGCTGTTTTTT. The whole variable domain, remainder taken from reference TRBV9 and TRBJ2-2, is DSGVTQTPKHLITATGQRVTLRCSPRSGDLSVYWYQQSLDQGLQFLIQYYNGEERAKGNILERFSAQQFPDLHSELNLSSLELGDSALYFCASSLRRDTGELFFGEGSRLTVL.

The rearrangement joins TRBV30 to TRBJ2-3, with 8 positions matching TRBD2. The CDR3 spans 16 residues. CDR1 and CDR2 from the germline V gene are GTSNPN and SVGIG (reference sequence). V trimming: 2 bases; J trimming: 0 bases; junction bases outside the gene matches: 7. The CDR3 DNA sequence: TGTGCCTGGAGTTATACTAGCGGCCTTAGCACAGATACGCAGTATTTT. Its protein is CAWSYTSGLSTDTQYF.

The count of this clone is one. The J gene is TRBJ2-2, the V gene TRBV5-1; 7 bases fit TRBD1. There are 15 residues in the CDR3. Germline V lookup: CDR1 SGHRS, CDR2 YFSETQ. V gave up 1 base and J gave up 4 bases; unmatched junction bases: 4. For the CDR3, the DNA is TGCGCCAGCAGCTTGAAAGGGGGCGCCACCGGGGAGCTGTTTTTT. Translating gives CASSLKGGATGELFF.

This clone was seen a handful of times. An end of the junction does not agree with germline; a read error may underlie this. The genes are TRBV6-1 and TRBJ2-7; 9 bases align to TRBD2. Germline V gives CDR1 MNHNS, CDR2 SASEGT. This CDR3 spans 13 amino acids. DNA of the CDR3: TGTGCCAGCAGGGAAGCGGGGGGCTACGAGCAGTACTTC. Protein product: CASREAGGYEQYF.

The CDR3 sequence is CASSFRGGTGELFF. The CDR3, as DNA: TGTGCCAGCAGCTTCAGGGGTGGCACCGGGGAGCTGTTTTTT. The genes are TRBV7-3 and TRBJ2-2, with D perhaps matching TRBD1 (6 bases). The CDR3 is 14 amino acids. Trimming stripped 3 bases from V and 4 bases from J, with 9 bases between. Germline values: CDR1 SGHTA, CDR2 FQGTGA.

The V gene is TRBV4-1, the J gene TRBJ2-1, with D tentatively TRBD2 (5 bases). CDR3 size: 16 residues. V dropped 4 bases and J dropped 0 bases, with 13 bases sitting between them. Germline lookup yields CDR1 MGHRA and CDR2 YSYEKL. The DNA of the CDR3 is TGCGCCAGCAGCCCTAATCATGGGAGCTCCTACAATGAGCAGTTCTTC. Encoded protein: CASSPNHGSSYNEQFF.

V is TRBV13 and J is TRBJ2-1; 9 bases agree with TRBD1. Trimming removed 0 bases from V and 3 bases from J; junction bases left unmatched: 9. This CDR3 comprises 18 residues. Germline V gene lookup returns CDR1 PRHDT and CDR2 FYEKMQ (reference sequence). The CDR3 DNA follows: TGTGCCAGCAGCTTAGGAGTAGTCCGGGACAGGGTCTACAATGAGCAGTTCTTC. Translation: CASSLGVVRDRVYNEQFF. Full variable domain (remainder filled in from reference TRBV13 and TRBJ2-1): AAGVIQSPRHLIKEKRETATLKCYPIPRHDTVYWYQQGPGQDPQFLISFYEKMQSDKGSIPDRFSAQQFSDYHSELNMSSLELGDSALYFCASSLGVVRDRVYNEQFFGPGTRLTVL.

The V and J genes are TRBV5-1 and TRBJ2-3, with D possibly matching TRBD2 (5 bases). Germline V gene lookup returns CDR1 SGHRS and CDR2 YFSETQ. CDR3 size: 15 residues. The V and J ends lost 3 bases and 2 bases respectively, with 13 bases between them. CDR3 sequence: CASSSPGMTTDTQYF. CDR3 sequence (DNA): TGCGCCAGCAGCTCACCGGGAATGACCACAGATACGCAGTATTTT.

The chain joins TRBV5-4 to TRBJ2-3; TRBD2 agrees at 10 bases. From germline, CDR1 is SGHNT and CDR2 YYREEE (reference sequence). J lost 2 bases, V lost 6 bases, and 9 bases had no gene match. The CDR3 is 16 amino acids. The CDR3 region has the DNA TGTGCCAGCACCCAAGGACTAGCGGTCCCCACAGATACGCAGTATTTT. Translated: CASTQGLAVPTDTQYF.

This clone came up once. The V call is TRBV2, the J call TRBJ1-5; D might be TRBD1 (5 bases). CDR1 is SNHLY, CDR2 FYNNEI, per germline. The CDR3 loop spans 14 amino acids. Trimming took off 3 bases at V and 4 bases at J, with 10 bases between the two ends. CDR3 in DNA: TGTGCCAGCAGTGAGTACAGGATAAATCAGCCCCAGCATTTT. This encodes CASSEYRINQPQHF.

The rearrangement links TRBV5-8 to TRBJ2-7; 7 bases map to TRBD1. V was pared by 4 bases and J by 0 bases, with 7 bases of the junction left unmatched. There are 15 residues in the CDR3. In germline, CDR1 is SGHTS, CDR2 YDEGEE. CDR3 loop: CASSARRDSSYEQYF. The CDR3 DNA reads TGTGCCAGCAGCGCTCGACGGGACAGCTCCTACGAGCAGTACTTC.

The J gene is TRBJ2-5, the V gene TRBV11-2; D is unclear. Germline loops: CDR1 SGHAT, CDR2 FQNNGV. V dropped 5 bases and J dropped 5 bases, with 9 bases sitting between them. The CDR3 length is 12 residues. CDR3 in DNA: TGTGCCAGCAGCCCCGTCGCGGAGACCCAGTACTTC. Protein product: CASSPVAETQYF.

This chain uses TRBV30 with TRBJ1-5; tentatively, D is TRBD1 (5 bases). With 2 bases removed from V and 9 bases from J, the gap between germline ends came to 17 bases. The CDR3 runs 14 residues. CDR1 and CDR2 (germline): GTSNPN, SVGIG (reference sequence). The CDR3 region has the DNA TGTGCCTGGAGTCCGACCGCCAGGGTAGGGCCCCAGCATTTT. Translating gives CAWSPTARVGPQHF.

The chain has TRBV27 and TRBJ2-1, with D possibly being TRBD1 (5 bases). The V end lost 4 bases, the J end lost 6 bases, and 16 bases lay between the germline ends. Germline assignment: CDR1 MNHEY and CDR2 SMNVEV (reference sequence). The CDR3 consists of 15 residues. CDR3 amino acids: CASSSAVGRGNEQFF. The CDR3 DNA reads as TGTGCCAGCAGTTCCGCGGTAGGTAGGGGCAATGAGCAGTTCTTC.

Worth noting for this clone: Other DNA sequences in the sample encode the same CDR3. This chain uses TRBV2 with TRBJ2-7, with a weak D call TRBD2 (5 bases). The CDR3 consists of 13 residues. Per the germline V gene, CDR1 is SNHLY and CDR2 is FYNNEI. Trimming left V 3 bases short and J 6 bases short, with 12 bases between. CDR3 DNA: TGTGCCAGCAGTGACAGAGCACTAGGCGAGCAGTACTTC. It encodes CASSDRALGEQYF.